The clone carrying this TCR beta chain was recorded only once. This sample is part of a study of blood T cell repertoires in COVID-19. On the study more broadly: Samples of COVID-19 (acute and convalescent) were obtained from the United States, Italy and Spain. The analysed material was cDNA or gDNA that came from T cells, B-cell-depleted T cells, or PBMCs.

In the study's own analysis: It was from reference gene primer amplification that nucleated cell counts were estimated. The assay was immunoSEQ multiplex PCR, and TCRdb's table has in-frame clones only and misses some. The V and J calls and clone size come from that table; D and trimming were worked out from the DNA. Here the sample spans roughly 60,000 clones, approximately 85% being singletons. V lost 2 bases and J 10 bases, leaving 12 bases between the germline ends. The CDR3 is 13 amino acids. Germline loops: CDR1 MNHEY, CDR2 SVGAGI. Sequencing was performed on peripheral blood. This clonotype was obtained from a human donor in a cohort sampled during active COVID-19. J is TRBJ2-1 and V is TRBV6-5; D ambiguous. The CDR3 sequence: CASSYPSRVEQFF. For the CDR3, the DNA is TGTGCCAGCAGTTACCCCTCCCGGGTCGAGCAGTTCTTC.